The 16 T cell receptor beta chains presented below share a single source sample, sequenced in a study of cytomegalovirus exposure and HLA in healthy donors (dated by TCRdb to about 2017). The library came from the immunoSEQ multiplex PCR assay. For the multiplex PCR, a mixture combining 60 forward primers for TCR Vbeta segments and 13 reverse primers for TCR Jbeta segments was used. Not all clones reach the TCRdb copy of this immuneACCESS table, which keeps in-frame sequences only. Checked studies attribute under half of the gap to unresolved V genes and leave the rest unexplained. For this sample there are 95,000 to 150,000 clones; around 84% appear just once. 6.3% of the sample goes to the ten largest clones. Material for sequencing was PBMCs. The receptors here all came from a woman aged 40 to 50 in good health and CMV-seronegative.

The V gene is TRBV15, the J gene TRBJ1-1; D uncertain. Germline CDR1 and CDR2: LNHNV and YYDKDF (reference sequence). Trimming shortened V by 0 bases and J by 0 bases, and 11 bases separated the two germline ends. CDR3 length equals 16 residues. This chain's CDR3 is CATSRDSSRLNTEAFF. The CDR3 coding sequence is TGTGCCACCAGCAGAGATAGCAGCAGATTGAACACTGAAGCTTTCTTT.

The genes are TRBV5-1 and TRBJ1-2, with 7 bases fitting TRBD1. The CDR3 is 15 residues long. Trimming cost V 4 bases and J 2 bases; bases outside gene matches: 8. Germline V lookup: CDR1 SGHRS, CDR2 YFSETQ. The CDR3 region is CASSIGRTGNYGYTF. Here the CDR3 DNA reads TGCGCCAGCAGCATCGGTCGGACAGGCAACTATGGCTACACCTTC.

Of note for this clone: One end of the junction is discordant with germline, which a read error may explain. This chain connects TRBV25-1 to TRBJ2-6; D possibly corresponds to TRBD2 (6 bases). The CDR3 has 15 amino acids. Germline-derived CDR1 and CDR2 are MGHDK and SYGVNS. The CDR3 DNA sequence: TGTGCCAGCAGCCCCGGGGGAACTGGGGCCAACGGCCTGACTTTC. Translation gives CASSPGGTGANGLTF.

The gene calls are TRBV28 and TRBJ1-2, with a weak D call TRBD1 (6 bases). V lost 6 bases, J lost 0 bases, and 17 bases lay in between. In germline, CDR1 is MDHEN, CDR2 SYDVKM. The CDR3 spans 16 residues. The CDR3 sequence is CASRTPMAGANYGYTF. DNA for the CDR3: TGTGCCAGCAGAACACCGATGGCAGGGGCTAACTATGGCTACACCTTC.

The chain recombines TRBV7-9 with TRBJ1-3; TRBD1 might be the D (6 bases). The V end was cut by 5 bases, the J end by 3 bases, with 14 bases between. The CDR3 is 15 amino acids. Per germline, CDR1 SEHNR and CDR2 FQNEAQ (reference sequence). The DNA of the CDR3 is TGTGCCAGCAGCCCCGGACAGATCTTTGGAAACACCATATATTTT. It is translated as CASSPGQIFGNTIYF.

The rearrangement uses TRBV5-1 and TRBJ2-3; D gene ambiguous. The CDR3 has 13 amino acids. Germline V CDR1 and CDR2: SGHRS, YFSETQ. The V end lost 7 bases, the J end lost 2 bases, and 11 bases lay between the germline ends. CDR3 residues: CASARSYTDTQYF. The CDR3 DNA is TGCGCCAGCGCGCGGAGCTACACAGATACGCAGTATTTT. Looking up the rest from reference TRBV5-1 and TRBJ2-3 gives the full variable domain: KAGVTQTPRYLIKTRGQQVTLSCSPISGHRSVSWYQQTPGQGLQFLFEYFSETQRNKGNFPGRFSGRQFSNSRSEMNVSTLELGDSALYLCASARSYTDTQYFGPGTRLTVL.

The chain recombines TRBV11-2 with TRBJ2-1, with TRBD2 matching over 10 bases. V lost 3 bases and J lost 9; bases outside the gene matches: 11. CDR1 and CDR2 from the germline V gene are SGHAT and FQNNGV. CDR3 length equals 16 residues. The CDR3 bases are TGTGCCAGCAGCTTCCTGAGAAGCGGGAGGGCCCGTGAGCAGTTCTTC. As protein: CASSFLRSGRAREQFF.

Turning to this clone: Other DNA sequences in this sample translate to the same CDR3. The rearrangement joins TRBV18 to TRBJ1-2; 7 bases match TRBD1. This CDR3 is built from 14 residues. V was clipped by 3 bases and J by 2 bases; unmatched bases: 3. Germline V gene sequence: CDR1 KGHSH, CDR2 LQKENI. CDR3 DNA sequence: TGTGCCAGCTCACCGACAGGGAAGAACTATGGCTACACCTTC. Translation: CASSPTGKNYGYTF.

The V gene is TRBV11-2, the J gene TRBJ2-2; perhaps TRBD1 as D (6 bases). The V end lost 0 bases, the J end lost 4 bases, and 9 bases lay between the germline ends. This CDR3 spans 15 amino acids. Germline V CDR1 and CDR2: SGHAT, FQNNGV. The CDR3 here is CASSLEAGVTGELFF. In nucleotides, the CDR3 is TGTGCCAGCAGCTTAGAGGCAGGGGTCACCGGGGAGCTGTTTTTT.

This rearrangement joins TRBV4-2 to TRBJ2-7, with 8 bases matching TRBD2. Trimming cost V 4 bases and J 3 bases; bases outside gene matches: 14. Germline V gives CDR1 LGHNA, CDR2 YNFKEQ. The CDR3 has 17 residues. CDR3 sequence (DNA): TGTGCCAGCAGCCGCCCGGGCGGGGGGAGAAATAGCTACGAGCAGTACTTC. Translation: CASSRPGGGRNSYEQYF.

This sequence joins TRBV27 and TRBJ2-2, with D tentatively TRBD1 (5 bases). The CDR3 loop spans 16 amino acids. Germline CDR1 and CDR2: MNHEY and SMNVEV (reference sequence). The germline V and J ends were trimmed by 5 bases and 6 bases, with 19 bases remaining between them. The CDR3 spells CASSPPRRWGPGELFF. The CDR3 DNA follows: TGTGCCAGCAGTCCCCCTCGCAGGTGGGGCCCCGGGGAGCTGTTTTTT.

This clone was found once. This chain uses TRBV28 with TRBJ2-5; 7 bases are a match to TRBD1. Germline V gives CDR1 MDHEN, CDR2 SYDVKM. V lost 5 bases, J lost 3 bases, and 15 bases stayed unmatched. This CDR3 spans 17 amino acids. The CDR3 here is CASSLARQGTHEETQYF. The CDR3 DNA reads TGTGCCAGCAGTCTGGCGAGACAGGGCACTCACGAAGAGACCCAGTACTTC.

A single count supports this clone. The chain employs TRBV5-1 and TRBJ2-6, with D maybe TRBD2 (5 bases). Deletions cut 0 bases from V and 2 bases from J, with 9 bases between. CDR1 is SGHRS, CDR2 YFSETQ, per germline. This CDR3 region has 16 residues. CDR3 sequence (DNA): TGCGCCAGCAGCTTGGCCCTCGGGGCTGGGGCCAACGTCCTGACTTTC. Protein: CASSLALGAGANVLTF. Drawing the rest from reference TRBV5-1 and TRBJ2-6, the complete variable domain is KAGVTQTPRYLIKTRGQQVTLSCSPISGHRSVSWYQQTPGQGLQFLFEYFSETQRNKGNFPGRFSGRQFSNSRSEMNVSTLELGDSALYLCASSLALGAGANVLTFGAGSRLTVL.

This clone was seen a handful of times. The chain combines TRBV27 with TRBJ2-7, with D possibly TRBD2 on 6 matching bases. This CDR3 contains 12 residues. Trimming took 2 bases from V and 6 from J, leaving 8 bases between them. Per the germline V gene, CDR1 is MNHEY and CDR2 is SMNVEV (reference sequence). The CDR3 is CASSLVGGEQYF. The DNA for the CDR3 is TGTGCCAGCAGTTTAGTGGGGGGCGAGCAGTACTTC.

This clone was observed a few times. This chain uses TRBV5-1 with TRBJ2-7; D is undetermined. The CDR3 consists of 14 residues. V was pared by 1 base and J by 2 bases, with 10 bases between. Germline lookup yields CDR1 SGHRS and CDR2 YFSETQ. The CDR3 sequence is CASSLTVPAYEQYF. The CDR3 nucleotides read TGCGCCAGCAGCTTGACAGTGCCGGCCTACGAGCAGTACTTC. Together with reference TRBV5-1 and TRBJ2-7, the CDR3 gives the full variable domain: KAGVTQTPRYLIKTRGQQVTLSCSPISGHRSVSWYQQTPGQGLQFLFEYFSETQRNKGNFPGRFSGRQFSNSRSEMNVSTLELGDSALYLCASSLTVPAYEQYFGPGTRLTVT.

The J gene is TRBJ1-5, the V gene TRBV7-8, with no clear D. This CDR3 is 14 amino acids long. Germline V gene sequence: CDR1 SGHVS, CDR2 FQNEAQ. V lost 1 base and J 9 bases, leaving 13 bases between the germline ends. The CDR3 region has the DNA TGTGCCAGCAGCTTAGTGGAGGGTTACCCGCCCCAGCATTTT. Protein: CASSLVEGYPPQHF.